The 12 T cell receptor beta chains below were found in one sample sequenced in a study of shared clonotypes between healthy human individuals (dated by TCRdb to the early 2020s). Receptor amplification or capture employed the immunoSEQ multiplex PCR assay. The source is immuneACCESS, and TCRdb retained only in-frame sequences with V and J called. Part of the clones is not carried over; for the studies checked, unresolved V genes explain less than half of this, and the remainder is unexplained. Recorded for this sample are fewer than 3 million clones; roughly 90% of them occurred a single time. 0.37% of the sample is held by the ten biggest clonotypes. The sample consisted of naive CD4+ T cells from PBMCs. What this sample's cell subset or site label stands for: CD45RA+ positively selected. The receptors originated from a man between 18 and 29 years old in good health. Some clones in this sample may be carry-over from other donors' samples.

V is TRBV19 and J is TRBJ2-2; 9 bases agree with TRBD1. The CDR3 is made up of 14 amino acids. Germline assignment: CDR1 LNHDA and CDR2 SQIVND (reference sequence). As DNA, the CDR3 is TGTGCTACTTCCAAGACAGGGGGAAACGGGGAGCTGTTTTTT. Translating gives CATSKTGGNGELFF.

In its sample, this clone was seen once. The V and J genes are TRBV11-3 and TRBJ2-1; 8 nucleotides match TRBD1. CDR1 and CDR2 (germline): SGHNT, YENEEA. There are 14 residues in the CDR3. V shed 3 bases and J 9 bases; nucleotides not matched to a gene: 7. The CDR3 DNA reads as TGTGCCAGCAGCTTGGGACAGGCCTGGGGTGAGCAGTTCTTC. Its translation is CASSLGQAWGEQFF.

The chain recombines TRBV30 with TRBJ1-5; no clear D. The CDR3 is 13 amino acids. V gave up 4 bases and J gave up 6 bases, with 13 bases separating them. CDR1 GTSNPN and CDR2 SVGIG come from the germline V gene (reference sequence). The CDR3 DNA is TGTGCCTGGAACGTAGGTGGTGGTCAGCCCCAGCATTTT. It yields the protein CAWNVGGGQPQHF.

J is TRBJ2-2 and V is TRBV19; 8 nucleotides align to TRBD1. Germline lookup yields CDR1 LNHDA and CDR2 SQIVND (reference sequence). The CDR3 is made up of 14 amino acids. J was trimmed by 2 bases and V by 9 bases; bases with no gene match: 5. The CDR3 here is CARNGQGNTGELFF. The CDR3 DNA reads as TGTGCCAGAAATGGACAGGGCAACACCGGGGAGCTGTTTTTT.

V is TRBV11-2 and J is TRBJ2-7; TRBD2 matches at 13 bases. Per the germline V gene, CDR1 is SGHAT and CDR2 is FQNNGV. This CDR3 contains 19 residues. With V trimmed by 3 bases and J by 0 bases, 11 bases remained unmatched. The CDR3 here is CASSFTGLAGYTPSYEQYF. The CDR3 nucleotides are TGTGCCAGCAGCTTCACGGGACTAGCGGGATACACCCCCTCCTACGAGCAGTACTTC.

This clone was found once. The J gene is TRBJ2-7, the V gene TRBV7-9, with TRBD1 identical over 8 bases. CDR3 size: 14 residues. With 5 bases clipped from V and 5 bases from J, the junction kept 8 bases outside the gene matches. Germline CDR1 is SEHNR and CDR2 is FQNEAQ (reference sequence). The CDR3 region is CASSTSQGADEQYF. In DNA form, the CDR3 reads TGTGCCAGCAGCACCTCCCAGGGGGCAGACGAGCAGTACTTC.

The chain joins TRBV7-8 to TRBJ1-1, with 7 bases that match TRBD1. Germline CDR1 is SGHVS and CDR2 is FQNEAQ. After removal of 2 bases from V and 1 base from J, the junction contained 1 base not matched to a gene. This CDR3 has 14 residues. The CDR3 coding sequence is TGTGCCAGCAGCTTATGGGACAGGAACACTGAAGCTTTCTTT. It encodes CASSLWDRNTEAFF. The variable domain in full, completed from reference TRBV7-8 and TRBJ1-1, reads GAGVSQSPRYKVAKRGQDVALRCDPISGHVSLFWYQQALGQGPEFLTYFQNEAQLDKSGLPSDRFFAERPEGSVSTLKIQRTQQEDSAVYLCASSLWDRNTEAFFGQGTRLTVV.

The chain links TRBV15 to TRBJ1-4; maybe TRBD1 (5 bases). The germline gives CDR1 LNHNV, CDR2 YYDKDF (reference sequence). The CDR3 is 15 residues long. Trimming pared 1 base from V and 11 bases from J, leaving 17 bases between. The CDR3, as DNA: TGTGCCACCAGCAGAGCTGCAGGGATTTTAGGGAAACTGTTTTTT. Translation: CATSRAAGILGKLFF.

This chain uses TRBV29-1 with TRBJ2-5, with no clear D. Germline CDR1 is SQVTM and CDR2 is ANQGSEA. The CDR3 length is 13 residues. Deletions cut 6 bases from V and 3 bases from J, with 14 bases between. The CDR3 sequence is CSVASGREETQYF. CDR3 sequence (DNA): TGCAGCGTCGCTTCAGGCCGAGAAGAGACCCAGTACTTC.

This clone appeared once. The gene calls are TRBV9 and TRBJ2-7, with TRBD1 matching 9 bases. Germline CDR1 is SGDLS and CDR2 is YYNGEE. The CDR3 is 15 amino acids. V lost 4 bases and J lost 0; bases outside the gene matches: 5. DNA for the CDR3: TGTGCCAGCAGCCCACGGACAGGGGACTCCTACGAGCAGTACTTC. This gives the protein CASSPRTGDSYEQYF. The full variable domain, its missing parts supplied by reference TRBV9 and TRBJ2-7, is DSGVTQTPKHLITATGQRVTLRCSPRSGDLSVYWYQQSLDQGLQFLIQYYNGEERAKGNILERFSAQQFPDLHSELNLSSLELGDSALYFCASSPRTGDSYEQYFGPGTRLTVT.

The CDR3 coding sequence is TGCGCCAGCAGCTTCGACATCCAAAGCAATCAGCCCCAGCATTTT. Its protein product is CASSFDIQSNQPQHF. The chain couples TRBV5-1 to TRBJ1-5; D gene unclear. The germline gives CDR1 SGHRS, CDR2 YFSETQ. Trimming stripped 2 bases from V and 1 base from J, with 10 bases between. This CDR3 spans 15 amino acids.

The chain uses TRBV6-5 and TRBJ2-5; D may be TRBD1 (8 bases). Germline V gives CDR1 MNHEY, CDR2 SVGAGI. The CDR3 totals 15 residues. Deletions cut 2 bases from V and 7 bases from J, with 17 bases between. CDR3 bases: TGTGCCAGCAGTTACGGGCCAGGGGGCGGGGGGACCCAGTACTTC. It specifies CASSYGPGGGGTQYF.